The 32 T cell receptor beta chains reported below all come from one sample, sequenced in a study of T cells after posttransplantation cyclophosphamide. Method: immunoSEQ multiplex PCR; TCRdb's copy keeps in-frame clones and lacks some. The sample holds 9,500 to 15,000 clones, and no clone turns up only once. Material for sequencing was PBMCs. The receptor set was obtained from a woman aged 40 to 55 in good health, CMV-negative, and a related stem cell transplant donor.

This clone was seen repeatedly, ten times or more. The chain couples TRBV28 to TRBJ2-7; 11 positions match TRBD2. This CDR3 contains 14 residues. The V gene's germline CDR1 is MDHEN and CDR2 SYDVKM. After removal of 5 bases from V and 2 bases from J, the junction contained 2 bases not matched to a gene. The CDR3 nucleotides are TGTGCCAGCAGTCCTAGCGGGAGGCCCTACGAGCAGTACTTC. Protein product: CASSPSGRPYEQYF.

This clone was seen many times. The chain couples TRBV11-3 to TRBJ2-1; perhaps TRBD2 as D (5 bases). Deletions cut 4 bases from V and 0 bases from J, with 13 bases between. CDR3 length: 16 amino acids. The germline gives CDR1 SGHNT, CDR2 YENEEA. CDR3 residues: CASSSGDTSSYNEQFF. CDR3 nucleotide sequence: TGTGCCAGCAGCTCCGGGGATACCAGCTCCTACAATGAGCAGTTCTTC. Complete variable domain (other parts from reference TRBV11-3 and TRBJ2-1): EAGVVQSPRYKIIEKKQPVAFWCNPISGHNTLYWYLQNLGQGPELLIRYENEEAVDDSQLPKDRFSAERLKGVDSTLKIQPAELGDSAVYLCASSSGDTSSYNEQFFGPGTRLTVL.

Only a few counts were recorded for this clone. The chain employs TRBV6-5 and TRBJ2-3; 8 bases align to TRBD2. Looked up from germline, CDR1 is MNHEY and CDR2 is SVGAGI. With V trimmed by 10 bases and J by 3 bases, 9 bases remained unmatched. This CDR3 is built from 14 residues. The CDR3 spells CATSLSGRTDTQYF. CDR3 sequence (DNA): TGTGCCACATCCCTCAGCGGGAGAACAGATACGCAGTATTTT.

This clone was picked up many times. V is TRBV29-1 and J is TRBJ1-4; 9 nucleotides line up with TRBD1. CDR1 is SQVTM, CDR2 ANQGSEA, per germline. V lost 5 bases to trimming and J lost 3 bases; unmatched junction nucleotides: 7. This CDR3 is 15 amino acids long. In nucleotides, the CDR3 is TGCAGCGTTCGGTCGGGACAGGGCGCTAATGAAAAACTGTTTTTT. It encodes CSVRSGQGANEKLFF.

This clone was observed at least ten times. The chain has TRBV18 and TRBJ2-5, with D possibly being TRBD1 (5 bases). The V end was cut by 3 bases, the J end by 6 bases, with 17 bases between. CDR1 and CDR2 (germline): KGHSH, LQKENI. The CDR3 has 15 residues. The CDR3 DNA reads TGTGCCAGCTCACCTATTGGACAAATCGATAAGACCCAGTACTTC. Translated: CASSPIGQIDKTQYF.

This clone was seen many times. The chain carries TRBV9 and TRBJ1-2, with 8 nucleotides matching TRBD1. The CDR3 is 17 amino acids. CDR1 SGDLS and CDR2 YYNGEE come from the germline V gene. V trimming: 3 bases; J trimming: 0 bases; junction bases outside the gene matches: 10. The CDR3 reads CASSETGTGSTNYGYTF. DNA for the CDR3: TGTGCCAGCAGCGAAACCGGGACAGGAAGCACTAACTATGGCTACACCTTC.

This clone occurred many times. The rearrangement joins TRBV19 to TRBJ2-7, with a weak D call TRBD1 (6 bases). The CDR3 is 14 residues long. Germline CDR1 reads LNHDA; CDR2 reads SQIVND (reference sequence). Trimming removed 5 bases at V and 1 base at J, with 12 bases between. The CDR3 sequence is CASSRNRESYEQYF. In DNA, the CDR3 is TGTGCCAGTAGTCGTAACAGGGAGTCCTACGAGCAGTACTTC. Complete variable domain (other parts from reference TRBV19 and TRBJ2-7): DGGITQSPKYLFRKEGQNVTLSCEQNLNHDAMYWYRQDPGQGLRLIYYSQIVNDFQKGDIAEGYSVSREKKESFPLTVTSAQKNPTAFYLCASSRNRESYEQYFGPGTRLTVT.

This clone was observed many times. The chain joins TRBV4-1 to TRBJ1-4; 7 positions match TRBD1. This CDR3 has 15 amino acids. Per the germline V gene, CDR1 is MGHRA and CDR2 is YSYEKL. The J segment lost 5 bases and the V segment lost 4 bases, leaving 7 bases of the junction unmatched. The DNA for the CDR3 is TGCGCCAGCAGCCCCGGGACAGTGCTAAATGAAAAACTGTTTTTT. Protein sequence: CASSPGTVLNEKLFF.

Many counts were recorded for this clone. The chain links TRBV5-1 to TRBJ2-5; D may be TRBD2 (7 bases). V was pared by 4 bases and J by 2 bases, with 18 bases between. This CDR3 has 16 amino acids. Germline V lookup: CDR1 SGHRS, CDR2 YFSETQ. CDR3 amino acids: CASSPWGGRGQETQYF. Written as DNA, the CDR3 is TGCGCCAGCAGCCCTTGGGGGGGCAGAGGGCAAGAGACCCAGTACTTC.

This clone was seen more than once but under ten times. The chain has TRBV6-2 or TRBV6-3 and TRBJ2-5; a possible D gene is TRBD1 (6 bases). CDR1 is MNHEY, CDR2 SVGEGT, per germline. The CDR3 consists of 15 residues. V was clipped by 5 bases and J by 3 bases, with 16 bases between them. CDR3 sequence (DNA): TGTGCCAGCAGTCCCAGGGGCGAACCCAAAGAGACCCAGTACTTC. Amino acids: CASSPRGEPKETQYF.

In its sample, this clone was seen many times. This chain links TRBV5-6 with TRBJ1-1, with D unresolved. This CDR3 contains 12 residues. V shed 1 base and J shed 3 bases, with 4 bases lying between them. CDR1 is SGHDT and CDR2 is YYEEEE in the germline V gene. CDR3 sequence: CASSLIDTEAFF. CDR3 DNA: TGTGCCAGCAGCTTGATCGACACTGAAGCTTTCTTT.

This clone was picked up many times. In this CDR3 the conserved last residue, phenylalanine or tryptophan, is missing, so a read error is likely. No DNA is shown, since the ends of the CDR3 on it are uncertain; the CDR3 is the one TCRdb lists. V gene TRBV10-3 combines with J gene TRBJ2-3; the D segment call TRBD1 is taken from the table without a DNA check. Germline V lookup: CDR1 ENHRY, CDR2 SYGVKD. The CDR3 numbers 8 amino acids, ends counted. The CDR3 sequence: CAIRDRAC.

In its sample, this clone was seen many times. This sequence joins TRBV10-2 and TRBJ1-5; D possibly corresponds to TRBD1 (6 bases). Trimming shortened V by 0 bases and J by 6 bases, and 12 bases separated the two germline ends. Germline CDR1 and CDR2: WSHSY and SAAADI. There are 15 residues in the CDR3. The DNA for the CDR3 is TGCGCCAGCAGTGAGTCAGGAGGGGGAGGTCAGCCCCAGCATTTT. Protein: CASSESGGGGQPQHF.

This clone showed up many times. The CDR3 region is CATSRGSGQRNTEAFF. The DNA of the CDR3 is TGTGCCACCAGCAGAGGTTCGGGACAGAGGAACACTGAAGCTTTCTTT. V and J are TRBV15 and TRBJ1-1, with 7 bases aligning to TRBD1. Germline V lookup: CDR1 LNHNV, CDR2 YYDKDF (reference sequence). The V gene end was trimmed by 1 base and the J gene end by 1 base; junction bases not matched to a gene: 6. The CDR3 has 16 amino acids.

In this sample, this clone turned up many times. The chain recombines TRBV30 with TRBJ2-1; D is possibly TRBD2 (7 bases). V lost 1 base and J lost 9, with 13 bases in between. The germline V gene encodes CDR1 GTSNPN and CDR2 SVGIG (reference sequence). The CDR3 has 13 residues. The CDR3 DNA follows: TGTGCCTGGAGTGAAGGGGGGGGTCTTGAGCAGTTCTTC. Translated, it gives CAWSEGGGLEQFF.

This clone appeared many times. The chain joins TRBV6-1 to TRBJ1-1; D may be TRBD1 (6 bases). V lost 5 bases, J lost 1 base, and 11 bases lay in between. Germline V gives CDR1 MNHNS, CDR2 SASEGT. This CDR3 comprises 14 residues. The DNA of the CDR3 is TGTGCCAGCAGTCAGGGGACAAAGAACACTGAAGCTTTCTTT. This encodes CASSQGTKNTEAFF.

This clone was counted at least ten times. V gene TRBV6-2 or TRBV6-3 combines with J gene TRBJ1-1, with D possibly matching TRBD1 (5 bases). Trimming pared 6 bases from V and 6 bases from J, leaving 14 bases between. This CDR3 is built from 13 residues. Looked up from germline, CDR1 is MNHEY and CDR2 is SVGEGT. DNA for the CDR3: TGTGCCAGCAGGCCTCGGGGGAGGGCTGAAGCTTTCTTT. Amino acid sequence: CASRPRGRAEAFF.

This clone was recorded many times. J is TRBJ1-4 and V is TRBV5-6; 7 bases are a match to TRBD1. The CDR3 has 17 residues. V lost 1 base and J lost 0; bases outside the gene matches: 6. CDR1 and CDR2 (germline): SGHDT, YYEEEE. The CDR3 sequence is CASSLTGQLATNEKLFF. The DNA of the CDR3 is TGTGCCAGCAGCTTGACGGGACAGCTTGCAACTAATGAAAAACTGTTTTTT.

In this sample, this clone turned up many times. V gene TRBV9 combines with J gene TRBJ1-1; D might be TRBD1 (6 bases). The germline V and J ends were trimmed by 0 bases and 4 bases, with 10 bases remaining between them. This CDR3 is 14 amino acids long. From germline, CDR1 is SGDLS and CDR2 YYNGEE. Here the CDR3 reads CASSVAGDGTEAFF. Written as DNA, the CDR3 is TGTGCCAGCAGCGTAGCAGGGGACGGCACTGAAGCTTTCTTT.

This clone was found many times. The chain recombines TRBV10-3 with TRBJ2-7, with 9 bases identical to TRBD1. The CDR3 runs to 15 residues. V gave up 3 bases and J gave up 4 bases; unmatched junction bases: 7. Germline CDR1 reads ENHRY; CDR2 reads SYGVKD. CDR3 bases: TGTGCCATCAGTGATCCGGGACAGGGTGGGTACGAGCAGTACTTC. It specifies CAISDPGQGGYEQYF.

This clone was detected many times. The chain employs TRBV7-2 and TRBJ2-7; 7 bases match TRBD2. Germline CDR1 and CDR2: SGHTA and FQGNSA. The CDR3 covers 14 residues. With 5 bases clipped from V and 3 bases from J, the junction kept 7 bases outside the gene matches. CDR3 region: CASSPSGLSYEQYF. In nucleotides, the CDR3 is TGTGCCAGCAGCCCTAGCGGACTAAGCTACGAGCAGTACTTC. Complete variable domain (other parts from reference TRBV7-2 and TRBJ2-7): GAGVSQSPSNKVTEKGKDVELRCDPISGHTALYWYRQSLGQGLEFLIYFQGNSAPDKSGLPSDRFSAERTGGSVSTLTIQRTQQEDSAVYLCASSPSGLSYEQYFGPGTRLTVT.

This clone was detected ten times or more. V usage is TRBV28 and J usage is TRBJ2-7; D is perhaps TRBD2 (6 bases). In germline, CDR1 is MDHEN, CDR2 SYDVKM. The CDR3 consists of 14 residues. Deletions cut 7 bases from V and 0 bases from J, with 13 bases between. The CDR3 DNA is TGTGCCAGCACCACCGCGGGAACCTCCTACGAGCAGTACTTC. Encoded protein: CASTTAGTSYEQYF.

This clone was found many times. The chain joins TRBV19 to TRBJ2-1; D not certain. V dropped 10 bases and J dropped 3 bases, with 4 bases sitting between them. From germline, CDR1 is LNHDA and CDR2 SQIVND (reference sequence). The CDR3 extends over 10 amino acids. The CDR3 region has the DNA TGTGCCACCGGCTACAATGAGCAGTTCTTC. Encoded protein: CATGYNEQFF.

This clone was seen at least ten times. The chain couples TRBV7-3 to TRBJ2-1; weak D call: TRBD1 (6 bases). The CDR3 has 14 residues. Germline CDR1 SGHTA, CDR2 FQGTGA. V shed 2 bases and J shed 9 bases, with 14 bases lying between them. In nucleotides, the CDR3 is TGTGCCAGCAGCTTAGACCAGGGGATCGGTGAGCAGTTCTTC. Protein sequence: CASSLDQGIGEQFF.

This clone was counted many times. The V call is TRBV12-3 or TRBV12-4, the J call TRBJ2-3, with D perhaps TRBD2 (6 bases). The V and J ends lost 6 bases and 4 bases respectively, with 17 bases between them. This CDR3 comprises 15 residues. CDR3 sequence (DNA): TGTGCCAGCAGCCAGCGACTAGGCTACGCAGATACGCAGTATTTT. Encoded protein: CASSQRLGYADTQYF.

This clone came up many times. J is TRBJ1-6 and V is TRBV10-3; 9 nucleotides line up with TRBD1. There are 14 residues in the CDR3. With V trimmed by 8 bases and J by 9 bases, 8 bases remained unmatched. Germline-derived CDR1 and CDR2 are ENHRY and SYGVKD. In DNA, the CDR3 is TGTGCCATCCGGGACAGGGAATTTCGTTCACCCCTCCACTTT. This sequence encodes CAIRDREFRSPLHF.

The chain employs TRBV2 and TRBJ1-6, with D possibly matching TRBD1 (6 bases). CDR1 SNHLY and CDR2 FYNNEI come from the germline V gene. The CDR3 has 14 amino acids. Between the trimmed V and J ends, which lost 8 bases and 7 bases, there was a span of 15 bases. CDR3 nucleotide sequence: TGTGCCAGCGATTTTACAGGGAACAATTCACCCCTCCACTTT. It codes for CASDFTGNNSPLHF.

The CDR3 nucleotides are TGTGCCAGCACCCTGGGACAGGGTTCCTACGAGCAGTACTTC. It specifies CASTLGQGSYEQYF. The chain recombines TRBV6-5 with TRBJ2-7; 9 bases agree with TRBD1. From germline, CDR1 is MNHEY and CDR2 SVGAGI. The junction had 5 bases not matched to a gene; V was cut back by 7 bases and J by 1 base. CDR3 length: 14 residues.

This clone appeared many times. V gene TRBV5-6 combines with J gene TRBJ2-7; no definite D call. Germline V lookup: CDR1 SGHDT, CDR2 YYEEEE. CDR3 size: 11 residues. V was shortened by 2 bases and J by 3 bases, with 3 bases between the two germline ends. The CDR3 loop reads CASSFHYEQYF. Written as DNA, the CDR3 is TGTGCCAGCAGCTTCCACTACGAGCAGTACTTC.

This clone was observed many times. The chain carries TRBV9 and TRBJ1-4; 9 bases are shared with TRBD1. Trimming at V came to 4 bases and at J to 8 bases, leaving 6 bases not matched to a gene. The V gene's germline CDR1 is SGDLS and CDR2 YYNGEE. CDR3 length equals 14 residues. CDR3 nucleotide sequence: TGTGCCAGCAGCCGGACGGGACAGGGAGAAAAACTGTTTTTT. Translated, it gives CASSRTGQGEKLFF.

The gene calls are TRBV30 and TRBJ2-5; 10 bases line up with TRBD2. The CDR3 consists of 13 residues. The V gene end was trimmed by 7 bases and the J gene end by 8 bases; junction bases not matched to a gene: 10. Germline V CDR1 and CDR2: GTSNPN, SVGIG (reference sequence). CDR3 loop: CASSPGTSETQYF. The CDR3 bases are TGTGCCTCCTCCCCCGGGACTAGCGAAACCCAGTACTTC.

This clone was found many times. This chain connects TRBV19 to TRBJ2-7, with unresolved D. The CDR3 spans 11 residues. The V end was cut by 4 bases, the J end by 7 bases, with 8 bases between. Germline-derived CDR1 and CDR2 are LNHDA and SQIVND (reference sequence). The CDR3 loop reads CASSTRQEQYF. The CDR3 DNA is TGTGCCAGTAGTACGAGGCAGGAGCAGTACTTC.